The following is a T cell receptor beta chain sequence with its context. This CDR3 has 14 amino acids. The trim removed 7 bases at V and 6 bases at J, leaving 11 bases unmatched. Germline values: CDR1 MNHNY, CDR2 SVGAGI (reference sequence). This specimen belongs to a study of blood T cell repertoires in COVID-19. Overall study: The United States, Italy and Spain supplied acute and convalescent COVID-19 samples. From T cells, B-cell-depleted T cells, or PBMCs came the material, which was cDNA or gDNA.

Seattle's cohort entered during active infection and was followed longitudinally. Authors' processing steps: Estimation of nucleated cell counts relied on the amplification of reference gene primers. Profiled with immunoSEQ multiplex PCR; TCRdb holds only in-frame clones, not every one. The V and J calls and the clone size are those of that table, but D and trimming were determined from the DNA. The sample lists 140,000 to 150,000 clones; over 75% were seen once. Sample: peripheral blood. The chain links TRBV6-6 to TRBJ2-7; 8 positions match TRBD1. The receptor comes from a young man with COVID-19, enrolled during active disease. The CDR3 DNA sequence: TGTGCCAGCACTTCATGGACAGGGTGGGCCGAGCAGTACTTC. Protein sequence: CASTSWTGWAEQYF.